What follows is one T cell receptor (beta chain) and its context. Its cognate antigen has yet to be identified. Base qualities are missing; no much larger clone stands one base away. This record comes from a study of PD-1 blockade in classical Hodgkin lymphoma (dated by TCRdb to 2018 to 2020). Describing the broader study: Nivolumab dosing was 3 mg/kg intravenously every 2 weeks, continuing until either disease progression or unacceptable toxicity. The study used TCR beta sequencing and CyTOF to define a peripheral blood immune signature of response to PD-1 blockade in classical Hodgkin lymphoma.

General conclusions and limits of the study: The study was restricted to a single clinical trial cohort, and the causes of repertoire differences, possibly disease activity or prior therapy, were left undefined. Baseline TCR diversity was reported to be lower in newly diagnosed patients than in healthy donors and to be lower still in relapsed/refractory patients. Patients starting nivolumab less than 1 year after ASCT had lower diversity and were excluded from later analyses to avoid confounding by immune reconstitution. Trial patients with a complete response had baseline diversity similar to that of newly diagnosed patients, while partial responders and progressors had significantly lower diversity. A significant rise by C4D1 was seen in CD4+ but not CD8+ TCR diversity (p=0.0027 vs p=0.16), with the rise being most apparent in complete responders (p=0.02).

The cysteine opens and the phenylalanine closes a CDR3 of 14 amino acids. The CDR3 DNA has 42 bases and is translated from base 1. For CDR1 and CDR2, the germline V gene lists SQVTM and ANQGSEA. Trimming takes 4 bases from V and 2 bases from J, and the germline ends sit 15 bases apart. Read against the paper, the sample's time point label means: cycle 1 day 1 (C1D1), immediately before nivolumab initiation. All trial patients had relapsed after autologous stem cell transplantation, with cohorts A, B and C differing in prior brentuximab vedotin exposure. The trial cohort comprised some 60 patients with relapsed/refractory classical Hodgkin lymphoma whose best overall responses were complete response, partial response or progressive disease. Trial patients were treated with single-agent nivolumab in the multi-cohort phase II CheckMate 205 trial. Best overall response was determined by an independent review committee according to the 2007 International Working Group response criteria. Trial PBMCs were collected just before the start of nivolumab (C1D1) and during therapy at cycle 2 day 1 and cycle 4 day 1. After peripheral blood was drawn into 8 mL Vacutainer Cell Preparation Tubes, PBMCs were isolated by centrifugation and then cryopreserved.

Genomic DNA was isolated using the Qiagen DNeasy kit from unsorted PBMCs as well as from negatively selected CD4+ and CD8+ fractions. Using primers that anneal to V and J segments, immunoSEQ multiplex PCR amplified the TCR beta CDR3 regions. A synthetic immune receptor repertoire was used to minimize amplification bias, and any remaining bias was removed computationally after sequencing. In the source study's methods: Repertoire diversity was quantified as the Shannon entropy index using custom Python scripts. The unsorted, CD4+ and CD8+ repertoires were each analyzed separately, with the exception of combined analyses, where CD4+ and CD8+ sequences were merged in silico. A clone was considered expanded if an increase in frequency of at least 2-fold after treatment relative to C1D1 was found, and a pseudocount of 0.5 was applied to clones undetected at baseline. Clones with 0 or 1 copy at C1D1 were defined as singleton clones, while clones with 2 or more copies were defined as non-singleton clones. Clones expanded in unsorted samples were assigned a CD4+, CD8+ or unknown annotation through matching of protein sequences in sorted samples from the same patient. Wilcoxon tests on paired samples were used to test diversity changes from C1D1 to C4D1. The immuneACCESS repertoire file appears here via TCRdb, limited to in-frame rearrangements. These files lack a portion of the clones; in checked studies, under half of the deficit traces to unresolved V genes, and the cause of the others is not known. The V and J calls and the clone size are those of that table, but D and trimming were determined from the DNA. A total of roughly 42,000 clones appear in this sample, approximately 70% of them only once. The top ten clones comprise over 2.5% of the sample.

The receptor was isolated from a human donor with classical Hodgkin lymphoma. The sequencing used peripheral blood mononuclear cells (PBMCs), collected at baseline. The chain is encoded by TRBV29-1 joined to TRBJ2-7, with TRBD2 perhaps the D gene, on 6 matching bases. The encoded CDR3 is CSVGRRRGTYEQYF. The DNA reads as follows: TGCAGCGTTGGTCGGAGGCGGGGCACCTACGAGCAGTACTTC.